The rows below give T cell receptor beta chains drawn from one sample of a study of shared clonotypes between healthy human individuals. Sequencing used immunoSEQ multiplex PCR; TCRdb keeps in-frame clones, though not all of them. The repertoire includes around 700,000 clones, more than 70% of them detected once, and around 1.8% sits in the top ten. What was sequenced was memory CD4+ T cells sorted from blood. These receptors came from a woman aged 25 to 45 in good health. The CDR3 runs from the conserved cysteine through the conserved F or W. D genes are given only for firm matches. The size field is filled for only some rows; it gives once, few, many or a size class.

size: NA
length: 16
D: TRBD1
V: TRBV5-1
J: TRBJ1-4
DNA: TGCGCCAGCAGCCCCGGGACAGGGAGTTGGAATGAAAAACTGTTTTTT
CDR3: CASSPGTGSWNEKLFF

size: NA
length: 15
D: TRBD1
V: TRBV9
J: TRBJ2-7
DNA: TGTGCCAGCAGCGTAGGGGCAGACAGGGCCTACGAGCAGTACTTC
CDR3: CASSVGADRAYEQYF

size: NA
length: 16
D: NA
V: TRBV5-1
J: TRBJ2-5
DNA: TGCGCCAGCAGCTTGGCTCCAACCAGGGGAGGGGAGACCCAGTACTTC
CDR3: CASSLAPTRGGETQYF

size: NA
length: 14
D: TRBD1
V: TRBV29-1
J: TRBJ1-1
DNA: TGCAGCGTTGAAACAGGGGCAATGAACACTGAAGCTTTCTTT
CDR3: CSVETGAMNTEAFF

size: NA
length: 14
D: NA
V: TRBV18
J: TRBJ2-5
DNA: TGTGCCAGCTCACCGGGACGGGGAGGAGAGACCCAGTACTTC
CDR3: CASSPGRGGETQYF

size: NA
length: 14
D: TRBD2
V: TRBV4-1
J: TRBJ2-3
DNA: TGCGCCAGCGCCGGACTAGCGGTCACAGATACGCAGTATTTT
CDR3: CASAGLAVTDTQYF

size: NA
length: 16
D: TRBD1
V: TRBV15
J: TRBJ1-4
DNA: TGTGCCACCAGGAGAGACAGGGGGGCAACTAATGAAAAACTGTTTTTT
CDR3: CATRRDRGATNEKLFF

size: NA
length: 17
D: NA
V: TRBV5-1
J: TRBJ2-3
DNA: TGCGCCAGCAGCGCCGTACTACGGGACATAAGCACAGATACGCAGTATTTT
CDR3: CASSAVLRDISTDTQYF

size: many
length: 17
D: NA
V: TRBV6-1
J: TRBJ2-1
DNA: TGTGCCAGCAGTGCATCCCAAGGGGTAGGCTCCTACAATGAGCAGTTCTTC
CDR3: CASSASQGVGSYNEQFF

size: NA
length: 16
D: TRBD2
V: TRBV19
J: TRBJ2-1
DNA: TGTGCCAGTAGGCCCTCGGGACTAGCGTACTACAATGAGCAGTTCTTC
CDR3: CASRPSGLAYYNEQFF

size: NA
length: 16
D: NA
V: TRBV14
J: TRBJ2-3
DNA: TGTGCCAGCAGCCAAGATAGCCCTGAGGGCACAGATACGCAGTATTTT
CDR3: CASSQDSPEGTDTQYF

size: few
length: 15
D: TRBD1
V: TRBV7-9
J: TRBJ1-2
DNA: TGTGCCAGCAGCCGGACAGGGTCAGGCCGCTATGGCTACACCTTC
CDR3: CASSRTGSGRYGYTF

size: few
length: 14
D: NA
V: TRBV4-1
J: TRBJ2-7
DNA: TGCGCCAGCAGCCAAGAGGGTGGCGCCTACGAGCAGTACTTC
CDR3: CASSQEGGAYEQYF

size: NA
length: 16
D: NA
V: TRBV4-1
J: TRBJ2-7
DNA: TGCGCCAGCAGCCAAGATACAAGGCGTGACCCATACGAGCAGTACTTC
CDR3: CASSQDTRRDPYEQYF

size: NA
length: 13
D: NA
V: TRBV19
J: TRBJ1-1
DNA: TGTGCCAGTAGTCTCCAGGGGAACACTGAAGCTTTCTTT
CDR3: CASSLQGNTEAFF

size: NA
length: 14
D: NA
V: TRBV28
J: TRBJ2-2
DNA: TGTGCCAGTCTCCGGACTTCGAACACCGGGGAGCTGTTTTTT
CDR3: CASLRTSNTGELFF

size: NA
length: 13
D: NA
V: TRBV6-4
J: TRBJ1-2
DNA: TGTGCCATCCTGACAGGAGCTAACTATGGCTACACCTTC
CDR3: CAILTGANYGYTF

size: NA
length: 17
D: NA
V: TRBV28
J: TRBJ1-2
DNA: TGTGCCATTAAAAGAAGAGAGGGACATAAAATTAACTATGGCTACACCTTC
CDR3: CAIKRREGHKINYGYTF

size: NA
length: 12
D: TRBD1
V: TRBV5-1
J: TRBJ1-1
DNA: TGCGCCAGCAGCTCGGACAGGACTGAAGCTTTCTTT
CDR3: CASSSDRTEAFF

size: NA
length: 15
D: NA
V: TRBV9
J: TRBJ2-2
DNA: TGTGCCAGCAGCGTAGGTCGTACGAACACCGGGGAGCTGTTTTTT
CDR3: CASSVGRTNTGELFF

size: NA
length: 18
D: TRBD2
V: TRBV6-4
J: TRBJ2-1
DNA: TGTGCCAGCAGTGACTCGAAGACTAGCGGGAGGGCCGACAATGAGCAGTTCTTC
CDR3: CASSDSKTSGRADNEQFF

size: few
length: 15
D: TRBD2
V: TRBV11-1
J: TRBJ2-3
DNA: TGTGCCAGCAGCGGAGGTGGGGGGGTAGCAGATACGCAGTATTTT
CDR3: CASSGGGGVADTQYF

size: few
length: 14
D: NA
V: TRBV6-5
J: TRBJ2-7
DNA: TGTGCCAGCAGTTACGGCCTAGCCAACTACGAGCAGTACTTC
CDR3: CASSYGLANYEQYF

size: NA
length: 15
D: TRBD2
V: TRBV5-1
J: TRBJ2-1
DNA: TGCGCCAGCAGCTCGGGACTAGCGGGAGGGGATGAGCAGTTCTTC
CDR3: CASSSGLAGGDEQFF

size: NA
length: 15
D: NA
V: TRBV11-2
J: TRBJ2-7
DNA: TGTGCCAGCAGCGCAGGCGCGGTGAGCTCCTACGAGCAGTACTTC
CDR3: CASSAGAVSSYEQYF

size: few
length: 16
D: TRBD1
V: TRBV5-4
J: TRBJ1-1
DNA: TGTGCCAGCAGCGCCCCGGGACAGGGGGGGGGCACTGAAGCTTTCTTT
CDR3: CASSAPGQGGGTEAFF

size: NA
length: 17
D: TRBD1
V: TRBV23-1
J: TRBJ1-4
DNA: TGCGCCAGCAGTCAATCCCTCGACAGGGCGGCTAATGAAAAACTGTTTTTT
CDR3: CASSQSLDRAANEKLFF

size: NA
length: 8
D: NA
V: TRBV6-1
J: TRBJ2-7
DNA: TGTGCCACCCAAGGCGCGTACTTC
CDR3: CATQGAYF

size: NA
length: 17
D: TRBD2
V: TRBV5-6
J: TRBJ2-2
DNA: TGTGCCAGCAGCTTGGAATACGGGAGGGTTAACACCGGGGAGCTGTTTTTT
CDR3: CASSLEYGRVNTGELFF

size: NA
length: 16
D: TRBD2
V: TRBV15
J: TRBJ2-2
DNA: TGTGCCACCAGCAGACGACTAGCGGGGGCCGCCGGGGAGCTGTTTTTT
CDR3: CATSRRLAGAAGELFF

size: few
length: 14
D: NA
V: TRBV6-5
J: TRBJ1-4
DNA: TGTGCCAGCAGGACCGACAGGAGTAATGAAAAACTGTTTTTT
CDR3: CASRTDRSNEKLFF

size: many
length: 15
D: NA
V: TRBV5-1
J: TRBJ2-7
DNA: TGCGCCAGCAGCTTCTCGGCGGAGGGCCCCTACGAGCAGTACTTC
CDR3: CASSFSAEGPYEQYF

size: NA
length: 15
D: TRBD2
V: TRBV4-1
J: TRBJ2-1
DNA: TGCGCCAGCAGCCACCGACTAGCGGGAGCGAGTGAGCAGTTCTTC
CDR3: CASSHRLAGASEQFF

size: few
length: 13
D: NA
V: TRBV30
J: TRBJ2-7
DNA: TGTGCCTGGACTCCACAGTACTCCTACGAGCAGTACTTC
CDR3: CAWTPQYSYEQYF

size: NA
length: 15
D: TRBD2
V: TRBV19
J: TRBJ2-1
DNA: TGTGCCAGTAGGTTAGCGGGAGGACCCTACAATGAGCAGTTCTTC
CDR3: CASRLAGGPYNEQFF

size: NA
length: 16
D: NA
V: TRBV6-6
J: TRBJ1-4
DNA: TGTGCCACCGGACGGGGGCGGATTGAGGGAAATGAAAAACTGTTTTTT
CDR3: CATGRGRIEGNEKLFF

size: NA
length: 16
D: TRBD2
V: TRBV11-2
J: TRBJ2-3
DNA: TGTGCCAGCAGCTTAGGTCCGCTAGCGGGCACAGATACGCAGTATTTT
CDR3: CASSLGPLAGTDTQYF

size: many
length: 15
D: TRBD1
V: TRBV7-9
J: TRBJ1-1
DNA: TGTGCCAGCAGCTTATGGACAGGGAGGAACACTGAAGCTTTCTTT
CDR3: CASSLWTGRNTEAFF

size: few
length: 16
D: NA
V: TRBV11-2
J: TRBJ2-7
DNA: TGTGCCAGCAGCTTCGTACGTTTTAGTGGTGAGGGCGAGCAGTACTTC
CDR3: CASSFVRFSGEGEQYF

size: NA
length: 14
D: NA
V: TRBV14
J: TRBJ1-2
DNA: TGTGCCAGCAGCCAAGAAATGGTTACCTATGGCTACACCTTC
CDR3: CASSQEMVTYGYTF

size: NA
length: 13
D: TRBD2
V: TRBV27
J: TRBJ2-5
DNA: TGTGCCAGCAGTTCGGGACTAGGAGAGACCCAGTACTTC
CDR3: CASSSGLGETQYF

size: NA
length: 13
D: TRBD2
V: TRBV28
J: TRBJ2-7
DNA: TGTGCCAGCAGTTCAGGAGCGGGAGACGAGCAGTACTTC
CDR3: CASSSGAGDEQYF

size: NA
length: 15
D: TRBD2
V: TRBV28
J: TRBJ2-7
DNA: TGTGCCAGCAGTTTATGGGCGGGAGGGGGTGGCGAGCAGTACTTC
CDR3: CASSLWAGGGGEQYF

size: once
length: 14
D: TRBD2
V: TRBV7-2
J: TRBJ2-5
DNA: TGTGCCAGCAGGGTAGGACTAGCGATGGAGACCCAGTACTTC
CDR3: CASRVGLAMETQYF

size: few
length: 13
D: NA
V: TRBV28
J: TRBJ1-1
DNA: TGTGCCAGCAGTTCCCCCATGAACACTGAAGCTTTCTTT
CDR3: CASSSPMNTEAFF

size: NA
length: 16
D: NA
V: TRBV10-3
J: TRBJ1-5
DNA: TGTGCCATCAGTGAGTCAGGAGGGGGTTATGGTCAGCCCCAGCATTTT
CDR3: CAISESGGGYGQPQHF

size: few
length: 15
D: TRBD1
V: TRBV18
J: TRBJ2-5
DNA: TGTGCCAGCTCACCCCGGGACAGGGGGCCGGAGACCCAGTACTTC
CDR3: CASSPRDRGPETQYF

size: NA
length: 14
D: TRBD1
V: TRBV29-1
J: TRBJ2-3
DNA: TGCAGCGTCGAGGCCGGGACAGGCCTAAATACGCAGTATTTT
CDR3: CSVEAGTGLNTQYF

size: few
length: 10
D: NA
V: TRBV29-1
J: TRBJ2-3
DNA: TGCAGCGTTGGTACAGATACGCAGTATTTT
CDR3: CSVGTDTQYF